This TCR beta chain emerged from a study of regulatory T cells in long-lasting Graves disease (dated by TCRdb to the early 2020s). Turning to the overall study: Persistent Graves' disease was defined as persistently positive TSH receptor autoantibodies together with antithyroid drug treatment for over 5 years. This study used TCR sequencing and RNA sequencing of peripheral blood to compare persistent Graves' disease patients against newly diagnosed Graves' disease patients. The study took place in China and was registered as a clinical trial. A total of roughly 35 samples underwent TCR sequencing: about 13 from persistent and approximately 20 from newly diagnosed Graves' disease patients. Antithyroid drugs had been taken for 8.5 to 12 years on average by persistent Graves' disease patients in the clinical cohort. Paper-wide results and their limitations: Only the TCR beta chain was sequenced and analyzed. Compared with newly diagnosed patients, persistent Graves' disease patients had lower TCR Shannon entropy and fewer highly expanded clones, which suggests clonal expansion. TRBV28, TRBJ1-2 and TRBJ2-5 were preferentially used in persistent disease, while TRBV20-1 and TRBJ2-1 were favored in newly diagnosed disease. Persistent patients shared more public clonotypes among themselves (2,741) than newly diagnosed patients did (more than 850). The authors noted that the small sample size was a limitation that may lower accuracy. Because the primary lesion, thyroid tissue, could not be accessed, the study looked at peripheral blood alone.

The library was made by multiplex PCR. Sequencer: Illumina HiSeq 4000. To build TCR beta libraries, CDR3 regions were amplified by Arm-PCR using iRepertoire HTBI primers. Before sequencing, the PCR products underwent gel purification. On the study's bioinformatics: Gene usage analysis of CDR3 amino acid clonotypes relied on the 60 to 65 TRBV and 14 TRBJ segments identified across samples. COPE and FqMerger were used to merge the filtered high-quality paired reads into contigs. Contigs were aligned with BLAST to IMGT TRBV, TRBD and TRBJ reference genes, and CDR3 was defined per IMGT. Highly expanded clones were defined as clonotypes with a frequency above 0.1%. Shannon entropy served as the measure of repertoire diversity, while the Gini coefficient captured V-J evenness. A clonotype was considered public if more than one individual shared it. The public reads were quality trimmed at Q25 with fastp and then assembled into clones with MiXCR by TCRdb, keeping productive beta chains. Here each entry gathers all rows of one CDR3 protein and keeps the most common genes and DNA. These V and J calls rely on TCRdb rather than the paper's analysis. In this sample the table shows around 300,000 distinct CDR3 sequences, around a fifth of which occur a single time. The top ten hold about 56% of the sample.

The time point label of this sample denotes: persistent/refractory GD, antithyroid drugs over 5 years with positive TRAb. For both TCR sequencing and RNA sequencing, RNA was extracted from PBMCs in TRIzol. The diagnosis of Graves' disease was made according to American Thyroid Association guidelines. Patients for the study were recruited at an endocrinology department in Xi'an, China. From each patient, 7.5 to 9.5 milliliters of peripheral blood was collected into an EDTA anticoagulant tube. Ficoll Paque Plus density gradient separation was used to isolate PBMCs, and no further T cell sorting was performed. RNA quality was checked with an Agilent 2100 Bioanalyzer and agarose gel, and concentration with a NanoDrop 2000. Via the germline V gene, CDR1 is MGHDK and CDR2 SYGVNS. V was cut back by 4 bases and J by 5 bases, leaving a gap of 11 bases between them. The CDR3, cysteine through phenylalanine, is 13 amino acids long. The DNA shown is the 39-base CDR3, in frame from base 1.

About this clonotype: The antigen it binds to is not known. There are no base qualities to consult, and no much larger clone falls within one base.

The sequence was collected from a female donor with Graves disease. The chain is made from TRBV25-1 and TRBJ1-1; no D segment can be confidently identified. This sample comprised peripheral blood mononuclear cells (PBMCs), obtained when the disease was refractory, from a patient treated with antithyroid drugs. The CDR3: CASSGGIGTEAFF. The DNA reads TGTGCCAGCAGTGGAGGTATTGGAACTGAAGCTTTCTTT.